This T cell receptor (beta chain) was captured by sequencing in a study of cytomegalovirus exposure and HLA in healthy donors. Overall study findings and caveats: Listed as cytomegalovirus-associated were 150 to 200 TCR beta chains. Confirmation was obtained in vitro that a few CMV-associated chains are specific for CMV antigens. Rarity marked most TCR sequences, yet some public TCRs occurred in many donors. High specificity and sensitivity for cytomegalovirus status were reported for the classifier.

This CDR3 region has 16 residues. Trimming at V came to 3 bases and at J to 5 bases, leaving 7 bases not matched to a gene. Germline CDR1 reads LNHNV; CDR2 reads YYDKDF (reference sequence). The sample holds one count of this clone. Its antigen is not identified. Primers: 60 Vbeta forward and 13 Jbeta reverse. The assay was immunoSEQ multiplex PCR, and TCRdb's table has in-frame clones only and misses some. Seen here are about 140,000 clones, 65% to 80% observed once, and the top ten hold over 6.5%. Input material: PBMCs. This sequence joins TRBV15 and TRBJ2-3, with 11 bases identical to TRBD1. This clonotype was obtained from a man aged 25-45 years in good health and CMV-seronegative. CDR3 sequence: CATSRWTGGVRDTQYF. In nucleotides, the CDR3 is TGTGCCACCAGCAGGTGGACAGGGGGCGTGAGAGATACGCAGTATTTT.